This T cell receptor beta chain was sequenced in a study of T and B cells in COVID-19 patients. Overall study context: COVID-19 patients gave peripheral blood either during active infection or after recovery. Study-level results: Patients with COVID-19 reportedly showed strongly skewed T cell receptor beta variable and joining gene usage.

The CDR3 extends over 12 amino acids. Trimming shortened V by 5 bases and J by 5 bases, and 11 bases separated the two germline ends. Looked up from germline, CDR1 is GTSNPN and CDR2 is SVGIG (reference sequence). From blood, roughly 250-500 ng of genomic DNA served as TRB template. TRB rearrangements were amplified by multiplex PCR with BIOMED2 TRB-A/B primers. TCRdb redid the calling of the multiplex PCR reads with MiXCR, one entry per CDR3 protein. This sample has thousands of distinct CDR3 sequences; more than 25% occur once, and the top ten carry over 9.5%. This clonotype is termed medium-sized. Its matching antigen is unknown.

V and J are TRBV30 and TRBJ2-3; D not resolved. The source material was blood. The receptor was derived from a human donor with active COVID-19. The CDR3 sequence: CAWGPDGDTQYF. The CDR3 region has the DNA TGTGCCTGGGGACCGGACGGAGATACGCAGTATTTT.